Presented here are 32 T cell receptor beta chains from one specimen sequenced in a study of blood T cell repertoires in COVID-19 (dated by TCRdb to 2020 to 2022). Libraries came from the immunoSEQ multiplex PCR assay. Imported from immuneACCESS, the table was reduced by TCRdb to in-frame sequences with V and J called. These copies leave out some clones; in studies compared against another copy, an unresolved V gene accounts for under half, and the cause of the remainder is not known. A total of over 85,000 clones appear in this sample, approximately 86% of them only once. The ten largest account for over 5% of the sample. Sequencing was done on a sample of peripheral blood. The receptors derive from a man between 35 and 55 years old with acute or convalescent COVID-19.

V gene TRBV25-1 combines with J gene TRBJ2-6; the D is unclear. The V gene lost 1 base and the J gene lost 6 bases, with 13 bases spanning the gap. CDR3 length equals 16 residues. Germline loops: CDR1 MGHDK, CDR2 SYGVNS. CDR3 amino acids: CASSESTHAEANVLTF. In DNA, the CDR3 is TGTGCCAGCAGTGAATCTACTCATGCTGAGGCCAACGTCCTGACTTTC.

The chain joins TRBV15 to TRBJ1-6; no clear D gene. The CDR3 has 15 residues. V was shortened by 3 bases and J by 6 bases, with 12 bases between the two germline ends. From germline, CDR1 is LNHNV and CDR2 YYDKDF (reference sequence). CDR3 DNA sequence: TGTGCCACCAGCAGTGGTTTAGGAGGTAATTCACCCCTCCACTTT. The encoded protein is CATSSGLGGNSPLHF.

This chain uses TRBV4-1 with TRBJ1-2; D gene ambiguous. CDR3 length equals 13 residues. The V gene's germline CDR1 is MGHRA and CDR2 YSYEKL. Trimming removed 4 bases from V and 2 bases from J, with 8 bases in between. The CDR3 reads CASSPEANYGYTF. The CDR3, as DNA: TGCGCCAGCAGCCCTGAAGCAAACTATGGCTACACCTTC.

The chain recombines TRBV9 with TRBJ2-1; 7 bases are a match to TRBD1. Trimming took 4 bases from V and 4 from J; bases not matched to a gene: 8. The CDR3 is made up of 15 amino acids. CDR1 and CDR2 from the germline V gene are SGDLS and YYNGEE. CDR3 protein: CASSLPGTAYNEQFF. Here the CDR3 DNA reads TGTGCCAGCAGCCTCCCCGGGACAGCATACAATGAGCAGTTCTTC.

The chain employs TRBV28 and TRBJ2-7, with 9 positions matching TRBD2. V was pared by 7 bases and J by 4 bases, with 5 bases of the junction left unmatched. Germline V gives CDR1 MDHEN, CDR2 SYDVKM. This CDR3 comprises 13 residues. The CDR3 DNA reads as TGTGCCAGCACCCTTAGCGGGGGTTACGAGCAGTACTTC. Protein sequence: CASTLSGGYEQYF.

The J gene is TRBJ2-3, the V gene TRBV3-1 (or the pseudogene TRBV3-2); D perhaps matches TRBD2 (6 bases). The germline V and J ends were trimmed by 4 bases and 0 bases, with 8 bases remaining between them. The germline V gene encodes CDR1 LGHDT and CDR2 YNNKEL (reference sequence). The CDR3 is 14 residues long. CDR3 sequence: CASSLGGSTDTQYF. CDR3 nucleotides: TGTGCCAGCAGCCTCGGAGGGAGCACAGATACGCAGTATTTT.

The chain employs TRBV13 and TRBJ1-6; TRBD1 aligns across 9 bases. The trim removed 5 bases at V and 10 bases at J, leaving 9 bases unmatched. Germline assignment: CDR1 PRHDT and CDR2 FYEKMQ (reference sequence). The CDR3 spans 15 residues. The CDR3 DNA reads TGTGCCAGCAGCCCCCCCGGGACAGGGAACTCACCCCTCCACTTT. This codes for CASSPPGTGNSPLHF.

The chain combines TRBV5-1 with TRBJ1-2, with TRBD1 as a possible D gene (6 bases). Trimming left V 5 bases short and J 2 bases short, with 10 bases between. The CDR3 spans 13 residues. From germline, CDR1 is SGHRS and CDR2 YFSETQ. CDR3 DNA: TGCGCCAGCAGGAATCAGGGGAACTATGGCTACACCTTC. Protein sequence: CASRNQGNYGYTF.

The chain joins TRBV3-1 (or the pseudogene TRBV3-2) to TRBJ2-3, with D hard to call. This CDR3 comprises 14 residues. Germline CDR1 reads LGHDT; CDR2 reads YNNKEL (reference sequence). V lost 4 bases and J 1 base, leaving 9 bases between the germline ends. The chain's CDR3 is CASSPWARTDTQYF. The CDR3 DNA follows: TGTGCCAGCAGCCCGTGGGCTCGCACAGATACGCAGTATTTT.

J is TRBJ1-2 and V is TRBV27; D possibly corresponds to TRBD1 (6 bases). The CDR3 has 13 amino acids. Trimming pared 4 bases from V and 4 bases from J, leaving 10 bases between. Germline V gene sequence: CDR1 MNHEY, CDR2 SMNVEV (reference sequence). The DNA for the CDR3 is TGTGCCAGCAGTTACCAGGGGAGCTATGGCTACACCTTC. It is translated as CASSYQGSYGYTF.

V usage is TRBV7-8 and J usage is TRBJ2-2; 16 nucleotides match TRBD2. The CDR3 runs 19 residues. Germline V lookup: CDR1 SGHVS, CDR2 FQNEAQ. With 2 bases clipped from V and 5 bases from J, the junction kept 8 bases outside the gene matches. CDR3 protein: CASSLYKGLAGGSTGELFF. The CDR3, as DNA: TGTGCCAGCAGCTTATACAAGGGACTAGCGGGAGGGTCTACCGGGGAGCTGTTTTTT.

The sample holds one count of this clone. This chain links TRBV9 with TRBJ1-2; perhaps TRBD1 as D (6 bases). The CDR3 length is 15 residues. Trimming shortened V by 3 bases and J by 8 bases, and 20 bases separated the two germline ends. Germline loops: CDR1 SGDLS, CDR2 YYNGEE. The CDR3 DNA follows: TGTGCCAGCAGCGCCTTAGCTATGGGGGCGGAAGGCTACACCTTC. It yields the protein CASSALAMGAEGYTF.

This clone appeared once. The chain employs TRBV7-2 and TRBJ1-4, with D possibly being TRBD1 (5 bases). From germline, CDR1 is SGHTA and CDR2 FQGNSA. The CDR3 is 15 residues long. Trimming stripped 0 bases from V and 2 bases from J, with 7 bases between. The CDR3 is CASSLARQTNEKLFF. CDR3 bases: TGTGCCAGCAGCTTAGCGCGACAGACTAATGAAAAACTGTTTTTT.

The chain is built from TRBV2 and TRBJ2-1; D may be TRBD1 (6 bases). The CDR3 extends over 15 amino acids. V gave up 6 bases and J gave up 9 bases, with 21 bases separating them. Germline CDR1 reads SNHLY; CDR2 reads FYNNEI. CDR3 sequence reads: CASRRQDTVRSEQFF. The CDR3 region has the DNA TGTGCCAGCAGACGACAGGATACGGTTCGAAGTGAGCAGTTCTTC.

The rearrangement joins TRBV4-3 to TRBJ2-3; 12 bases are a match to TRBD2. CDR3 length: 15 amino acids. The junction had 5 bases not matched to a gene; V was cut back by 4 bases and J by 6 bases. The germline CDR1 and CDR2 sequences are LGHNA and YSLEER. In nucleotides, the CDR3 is TGCGCCAGCAGCCCCGGGACTAGCGGGTCGGATACGCAGTATTTT. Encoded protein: CASSPGTSGSDTQYF.

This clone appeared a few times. The CDR3 nucleotides are TGTGCCAGCAGTCCCCAACAGGACAGCCTGAATGCTTTCTTT. Translation gives CASSPQQDSLNAFF. The rearrangement uses TRBV6-5 and TRBJ1-1, with a tentative D call TRBD1 (6 bases). V lost 5 bases and J 11 bases, leaving 21 bases between the germline ends. The CDR3 sequence is 14 residues long. The germline CDR1 and CDR2 sequences are MNHEY and SVGAGI.

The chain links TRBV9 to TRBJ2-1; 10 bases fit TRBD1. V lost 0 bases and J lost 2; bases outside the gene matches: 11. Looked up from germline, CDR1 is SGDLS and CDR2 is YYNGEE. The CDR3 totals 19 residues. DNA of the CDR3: TGTGCCAGCAGCGTAGAGGCCGGGGGTGGACAGGGGGCCTACAATGAGCAGTTCTTC. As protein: CASSVEAGGGQGAYNEQFF.

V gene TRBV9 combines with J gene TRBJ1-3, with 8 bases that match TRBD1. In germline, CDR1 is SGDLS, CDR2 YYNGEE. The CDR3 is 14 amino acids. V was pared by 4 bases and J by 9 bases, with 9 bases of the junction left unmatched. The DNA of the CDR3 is TGTGCCAGCAGCCTTGGGACAGGCGATGTCACCATATATTTT. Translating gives CASSLGTGDVTIYF.

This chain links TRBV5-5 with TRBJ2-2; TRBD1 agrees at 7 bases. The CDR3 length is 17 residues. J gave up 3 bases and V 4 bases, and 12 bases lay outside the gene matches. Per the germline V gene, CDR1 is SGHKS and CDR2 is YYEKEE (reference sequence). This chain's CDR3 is CASSRGRGINYTGELFF. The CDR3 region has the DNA TGTGCCAGCAGCCGAGGCAGGGGGATTAACTACACCGGGGAGCTGTTTTTT.

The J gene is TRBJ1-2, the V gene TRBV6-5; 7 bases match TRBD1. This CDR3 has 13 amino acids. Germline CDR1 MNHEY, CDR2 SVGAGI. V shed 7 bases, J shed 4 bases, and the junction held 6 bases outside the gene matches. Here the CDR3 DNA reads TGTGCCAGCAACCTGGACAGGCTCTATGGCTACACCTTC. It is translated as CASNLDRLYGYTF.

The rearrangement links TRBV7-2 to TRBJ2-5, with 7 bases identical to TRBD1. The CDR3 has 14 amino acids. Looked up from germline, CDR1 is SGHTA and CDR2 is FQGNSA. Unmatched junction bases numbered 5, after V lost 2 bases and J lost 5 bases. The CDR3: CASSLPGGWETQYF. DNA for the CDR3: TGTGCCAGCAGCTTACCAGGGGGTTGGGAGACCCAGTACTTC.

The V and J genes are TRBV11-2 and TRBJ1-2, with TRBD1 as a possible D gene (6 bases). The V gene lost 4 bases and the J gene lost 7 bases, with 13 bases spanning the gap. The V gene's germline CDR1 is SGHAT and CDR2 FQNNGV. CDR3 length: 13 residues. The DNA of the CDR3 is TGTGCCAGCAGCTCCCACAGGGCGGGTGGCTACACCTTC. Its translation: CASSSHRAGGYTF.

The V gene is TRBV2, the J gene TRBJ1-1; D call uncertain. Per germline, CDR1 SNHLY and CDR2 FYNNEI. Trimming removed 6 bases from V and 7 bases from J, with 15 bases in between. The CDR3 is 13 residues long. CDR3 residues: CASSVGVTYEAFF. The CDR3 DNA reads TGTGCCAGCAGCGTCGGGGTGACTTATGAAGCTTTCTTT.

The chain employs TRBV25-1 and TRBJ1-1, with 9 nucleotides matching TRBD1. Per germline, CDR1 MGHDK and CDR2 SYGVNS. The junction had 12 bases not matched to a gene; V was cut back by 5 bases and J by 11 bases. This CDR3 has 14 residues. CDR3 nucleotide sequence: TGTGCCAGCAGTTGGTTGGACAGGGGAAATGGGGCTTTCTTT. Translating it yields CASSWLDRGNGAFF. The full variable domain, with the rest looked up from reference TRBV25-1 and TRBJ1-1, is EADIYQTPRYLVIGTGKKITLECSQTMGHDKMYWYQQDPGMELHLIHYSYGVNSTEKGDLSSESTVSRIRTEHFPLTLESARPSHTSQYLCASSWLDRGNGAFFGQGTRLTVV.

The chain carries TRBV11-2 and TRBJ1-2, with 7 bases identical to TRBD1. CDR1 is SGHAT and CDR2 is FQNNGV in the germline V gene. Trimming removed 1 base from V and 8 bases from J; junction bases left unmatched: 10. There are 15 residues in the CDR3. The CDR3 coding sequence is TGTGCCAGCAGCTTAGGGGTCAGGGGGGACCGCGGCTACACCTTC. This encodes CASSLGVRGDRGYTF.

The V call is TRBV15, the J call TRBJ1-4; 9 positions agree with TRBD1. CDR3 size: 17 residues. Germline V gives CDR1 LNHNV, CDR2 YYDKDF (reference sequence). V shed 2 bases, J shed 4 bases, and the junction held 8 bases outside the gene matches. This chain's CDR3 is CATSRSQGAGGNEKLFF. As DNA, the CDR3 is TGTGCCACCAGCAGATCACAGGGGGCGGGGGGTAATGAAAAACTGTTTTTT.

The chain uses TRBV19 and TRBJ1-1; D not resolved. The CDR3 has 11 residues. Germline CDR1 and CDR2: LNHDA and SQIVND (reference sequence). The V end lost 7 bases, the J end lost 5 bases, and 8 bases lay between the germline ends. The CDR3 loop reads CASKERTEAFF. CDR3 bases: TGTGCCAGTAAAGAGAGGACTGAAGCTTTCTTT.

The CDR3 sequence: CASRTGDTQYF. In DNA form, the CDR3 reads TGTGCCAGCAGGACGGGAGATACGCAGTATTTT. V gene TRBV9 combines with J gene TRBJ2-3; D gene uncertain. CDR3 length: 11 residues. The V gene lost 5 bases and the J gene lost 5 bases, with 6 bases spanning the gap. Per the germline V gene, CDR1 is SGDLS and CDR2 is YYNGEE.

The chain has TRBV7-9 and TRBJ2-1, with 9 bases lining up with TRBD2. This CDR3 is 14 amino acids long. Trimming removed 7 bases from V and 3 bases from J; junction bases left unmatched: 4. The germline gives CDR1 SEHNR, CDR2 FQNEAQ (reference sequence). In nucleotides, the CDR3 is TGTGCCAGCACCGGACTAGCGAACTACAATGAGCAGTTCTTC. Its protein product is CASTGLANYNEQFF.

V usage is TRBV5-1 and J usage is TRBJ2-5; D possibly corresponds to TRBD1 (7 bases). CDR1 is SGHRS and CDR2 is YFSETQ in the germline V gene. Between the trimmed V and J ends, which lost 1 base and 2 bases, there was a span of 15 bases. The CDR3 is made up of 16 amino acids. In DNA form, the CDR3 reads TGCGCCAGCAGCTTGAACCCAGGGGGGCATCAAGAGACCCAGTACTTC. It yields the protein CASSLNPGGHQETQYF.

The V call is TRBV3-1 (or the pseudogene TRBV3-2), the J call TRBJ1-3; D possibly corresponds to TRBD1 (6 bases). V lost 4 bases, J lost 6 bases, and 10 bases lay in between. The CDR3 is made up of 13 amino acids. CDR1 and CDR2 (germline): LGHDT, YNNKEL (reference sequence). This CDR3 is CASSPGQINTIYF. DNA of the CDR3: TGTGCCAGCAGCCCCGGACAGATAAACACCATATATTTT.

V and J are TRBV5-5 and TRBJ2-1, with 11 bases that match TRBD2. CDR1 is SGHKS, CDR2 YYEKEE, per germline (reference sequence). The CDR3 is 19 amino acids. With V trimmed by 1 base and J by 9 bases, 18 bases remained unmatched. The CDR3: CASSLTIGLGVAGGGEQFF. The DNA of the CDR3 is TGTGCCAGCAGCTTGACCATCGGGTTAGGAGTAGCGGGAGGGGGTGAGCAGTTCTTC.